The 3 T cell receptor beta chains below were found in one sample sequenced in a study of T cell responses to AZD1222 COVID-19 vaccine (dated by TCRdb to the early 2020s). This specimen's time point label, per the study, means: baseline before first vaccination. Libraries were constructed by the immunoSEQ multiplex PCR assay. What TCRdb holds here is the immuneACCESS table cut down to in-frame rearrangements. Part of the clones is not present; checked against another copy, under half of the missing clones reflect an unresolved V gene, and the others are unexplained. The sample has about 150,000 clones on record, under 95% of them singletons. The ten biggest clones cover about 2.1% of the sample. The sequenced sample was peripheral blood, obtained on day 0 of AZD1222 vaccination. Every receptor here comes from an adult in good health.

The V and J genes are TRBV10-3 and TRBJ1-2, with a tentative D call TRBD1 (5 bases). Germline CDR1 ENHRY, CDR2 SYGVKD. The CDR3 covers 14 residues. Trimming removed 4 bases at V and 8 bases at J, with 17 bases between. Here the CDR3 reads CAISGGGRERGYTF. The CDR3 bases are TGTGCCATCAGTGGTGGAGGCAGGGAGAGGGGCTACACCTTC.

With respect to this clone: Other DNA sequences from this sample encode an identical CDR3 as well. The CDR3 spells CASSYKGRVNTEAFF. The CDR3 nucleotides read TGTGCCAGCAGTTACAAGGGCAGGGTGAACACTGAAGCTTTCTTT. This chain joins TRBV6-6 and TRBJ1-1; tentative D call: TRBD1 (5 bases). The ends were cut back, 2 bases at V and 0 bases at J, with 10 bases in the middle. This CDR3 contains 15 residues. Germline assignment: CDR1 MNHNY and CDR2 SVGAGI (reference sequence).

This clone was counted a few times. The chain is built from TRBV7-6 and TRBJ2-7; 8 bases fit TRBD1. Trimming cost V 2 bases and J 5 bases; bases outside gene matches: 5. CDR3 length equals 14 residues. Germline V CDR1 and CDR2: SGHVS, FNYEAQ. CDR3 sequence (DNA): TGTGCCAGCAGCTTAAGACAGGGGAACAACGAGCAGTACTTC. It yields the protein CASSLRQGNNEQYF.